The 2 T cell receptor beta chains below were found in one sample sequenced in a study of blood T cell repertoires in COVID-19. Measured with immunoSEQ multiplex PCR; TCRdb has only the in-frame clones, and not every one. The repertoire has 350,000 to 550,000 clones, around 91% of them found once; the top ten carry around 1.1%. Sequences were obtained from PBMCs or T cells enriched from blood (not recorded which). These receptor sequences come from a man between 25 and 39 years old who had recovered from COVID-19.

CDR3 nucleotides: TGTGCCAGCAGTTACCTCAGGGCTAGCGGGGCCTACGAGCAGTACTTC. Its translation: CASSYLRASGAYEQYF. The genes are TRBV6-5 and TRBJ2-7; 9 nucleotides line up with TRBD2. Trimming cost V 2 bases and J 2 bases; bases outside gene matches: 7. CDR1 is MNHEY, CDR2 SVGAGI, per germline. The CDR3 has 16 residues.

The V gene is TRBV14, the J gene TRBJ2-5; D uncertain. Trimming removed 4 bases at V and 0 bases at J, with 15 bases between. The CDR3 runs 16 residues. Germline lookup yields CDR1 SGHDN and CDR2 FVKESK. CDR3 loop: CASSPLFRRHQETQYF. The CDR3 DNA reads as TGTGCCAGCAGCCCTCTTTTCCGGCGGCACCAAGAGACCCAGTACTTC.